Each of the 27 T cell receptor beta chains below was sequenced from the same sample in a study of T cells in narcolepsy. Some clones are missing from TCRdb's copy, which holds only in-frame ones; the method was immunoSEQ multiplex PCR. The table lists some 30,000 clones, roughly nine tenths of them singletons. The material sequenced was CD45RA- memory CD4+ T cells from PBMCs. The source is a human donor with narcolepsy.

This clone was seen just once. This chain joins TRBV18 and TRBJ2-3, with D unresolved. Per germline, CDR1 KGHSH and CDR2 LQKENI. V lost 3 bases and J lost 0, with 1 base in between. The CDR3 has 12 amino acids. The CDR3 DNA is TGTGCCAGCTCACCTAGCACAGATACGCAGTATTTT. Protein sequence: CASSPSTDTQYF.

The rearrangement joins TRBV18 to TRBJ2-7; TRBD1 matches 10 bases. Germline CDR1 and CDR2: KGHSH and LQKENI. This CDR3 comprises 14 residues. V lost 5 bases, J lost 4 bases, and 5 bases stayed unmatched. The CDR3 DNA sequence: TGTGCCAGCTCATCGGGACAGGGGACGTACGAGCAGTACTTC. Its translation is CASSSGQGTYEQYF. The whole variable domain, remainder taken from reference TRBV18 and TRBJ2-7, is NAGVMQNPRHLVRRRGQEARLRCSPMKGHSHVYWYRQLPEEGLKFMVYLQKENIIDESGMPKERFSAEFPKEGPSILRIQQVVRGDSAAYFCASSSGQGTYEQYFGPGTRLTVT.

The chain joins TRBV5-4 to TRBJ2-1; 8 bases agree with TRBD1. The CDR3 contains 16 residues. The V gene end was trimmed by 3 bases and the J gene end by 5 bases; junction bases not matched to a gene: 10. CDR1 is SGHNT, CDR2 YYREEE, per germline (reference sequence). The CDR3: CASSSSTSGQDNEQFF. Written as DNA, the CDR3 is TGTGCCAGCAGCTCGTCCACCTCGGGACAGGACAATGAGCAGTTCTTC.

In the case of this clone: Sequence at one end of the junction differs from germline and may be a read error. This chain joins TRBV10-3 and TRBJ1-2, with D possibly matching TRBD1 (6 bases). The CDR3 contains 14 residues. In germline, CDR1 is ENHRY, CDR2 SYGVKD. The CDR3 region is CASSKTGRSYGYTF. For the CDR3, the DNA is TGTGCCAGCAGTAAAACAGGGAGGTCTTATGGCTACACCTTC.

The chain combines TRBV6-1 with TRBJ2-2; D gene ambiguous. V dropped 4 bases and J dropped 0 bases, with 9 bases sitting between them. This CDR3 has 15 amino acids. From germline, CDR1 is MNHNS and CDR2 SASEGT. The CDR3 protein is CASSARHSNTGELFF. The CDR3 nucleotides are TGTGCCAGCAGTGCCAGGCATTCGAACACCGGGGAGCTGTTTTTT.

This chain uses TRBV6-1 with TRBJ2-1, with D possibly matching TRBD1 (5 bases). From germline, CDR1 is MNHNS and CDR2 SASEGT. V dropped 7 bases and J dropped 2 bases, with 15 bases sitting between them. The CDR3 spans 15 residues. The CDR3 sequence is CASTTSGNTYNEQFF. In nucleotides, the CDR3 is TGTGCCAGCACCACCTCAGGGAACACCTACAATGAGCAGTTCTTC.

This clone was seen only a few times. DNA for the CDR3: TGTGCCAGCACTGCACCGGGAGGGCGTAAGGGCTACACCTTC. Translation gives CASTAPGGRKGYTF. The chain couples TRBV6-5 to TRBJ1-2, with D unclear. The germline V and J ends were trimmed by 7 bases and 8 bases, with 20 bases remaining between them. The CDR3 runs 14 residues. CDR1 is MNHEY, CDR2 SVGAGI, per germline.

The chain links TRBV28 to TRBJ2-1; weak D call: TRBD2 (5 bases). V was shortened by 6 bases and J by 4 bases, with 10 bases between the two germline ends. Germline V gene sequence: CDR1 MDHEN, CDR2 SYDVKM. This CDR3 has 13 residues. Here the CDR3 DNA reads TGTGCCAGCAGGGACGGGGTTTACAATGAGCAGTTCTTC. The encoded protein is CASRDGVYNEQFF.

Here the CDR3 reads CASSPGTGDTDTQYF. The CDR3 coding sequence is TGTGCCAGCAGTCCCGGGACAGGAGACACAGATACGCAGTATTTT. The chain combines TRBV2 with TRBJ2-3; TRBD1 matches at 8 bases. The germline V gene encodes CDR1 SNHLY and CDR2 FYNNEI. This CDR3 comprises 15 residues. With 5 bases clipped from V and 2 bases from J, the junction kept 6 bases outside the gene matches.

The V and J genes are TRBV5-1 and TRBJ1-4; TRBD1 aligns across 8 bases. CDR1 is SGHRS, CDR2 YFSETQ, per germline. V lost 4 bases to trimming and J lost 0 bases; unmatched junction nucleotides: 5. The CDR3 has 16 amino acids. CDR3 DNA: TGCGCCAGCAGCCCGGGACAGGCCTCAACTAATGAAAAACTGTTTTTT. It codes for CASSPGQASTNEKLFF.

The chain combines TRBV5-1 with TRBJ2-4, with D possibly TRBD2 on 5 matching bases. The V gene's germline CDR1 is SGHRS and CDR2 YFSETQ. This CDR3 region has 14 residues. V lost 0 bases, J lost 6 bases, and 10 bases lay in between. CDR3 bases: TGCGCCAGCAGCTTGGAGGGAGTTGGAAACATTCAGTACTTC. It encodes CASSLEGVGNIQYF.

This clone was recorded once. The gene calls are TRBV5-4 and TRBJ1-2; 7 bases fit TRBD1. The CDR3 loop spans 14 amino acids. Germline CDR1 and CDR2: SGHNT and YYREEE (reference sequence). With 1 base clipped from V and 3 bases from J, the junction kept 3 bases outside the gene matches. For the CDR3, the DNA is TGTGCCAGCAGCTTGCGACAGGGTGACTATGGCTACACCTTC. Its protein is CASSLRQGDYGYTF.

The CDR3 reads CARTGLAGGPGGELFF. The DNA for the CDR3 is TGTGCCAGAACGGGACTAGCGGGGGGGCCCGGCGGGGAGCTGTTTTTT. J is TRBJ2-2 and V is TRBV2; 16 bases are shared with TRBD2. Germline V lookup: CDR1 SNHLY, CDR2 FYNNEI. The CDR3 loop spans 16 amino acids. The V and J ends lost 9 bases and 7 bases, in that order; junction bases with no gene match: 8.

J is TRBJ1-4 and V is TRBV29-1; D remains unclear. Trimming shortened V by 6 bases and J by 8 bases, and 10 bases separated the two germline ends. This CDR3 contains 11 residues. Germline CDR1 reads SQVTM; CDR2 reads ANQGSEA. The CDR3 sequence: CSVGGREKLFF. The CDR3 DNA follows: TGCAGCGTGGGCGGCAGGGAAAAACTGTTTTTT.

This clone appeared once. CDR3 loop: CAISPSGGVIAQYF. The CDR3 DNA follows: TGTGCCATCAGTCCCAGCGGGGGGGTTATTGCGCAGTATTTT. The chain employs TRBV10-3 and TRBJ2-3; TRBD2 matches at 10 bases. V trimming: 5 bases; J trimming: 10 bases; junction bases outside the gene matches: 9. CDR1 is ENHRY and CDR2 is SYGVKD in the germline V gene. This CDR3 is built from 14 residues.

As concerns this clone: At one end the junction does not follow the germline gene, possibly because of a read error. The V gene is TRBV9, the J gene TRBJ1-4, with 12 bases aligning to TRBD1. The CDR3 sequence is 18 residues long. Germline V lookup: CDR1 SGDLS, CDR2 YYNGEE. The CDR3: CASSPRGQGAPGNEKLLF. The CDR3 DNA is TGTGCCAGCAGCCCGAGGGGACAGGGGGCGCCTGGTAATGAAAAACTGCTTTTT.

V usage is TRBV19 and J usage is TRBJ1-1; maybe TRBD1 (6 bases). This CDR3 is 16 amino acids long. The V gene lost 5 bases and the J gene lost 5 bases, with 21 bases spanning the gap. The germline V gene encodes CDR1 LNHDA and CDR2 SQIVND (reference sequence). CDR3 DNA: TGTGCCAGTAGTGCGGCGCCGCATTCCAGGGGAACTGAAGCTTTCTTT. Translated, it gives CASSAAPHSRGTEAFF. Looking up the rest from reference TRBV19 and TRBJ1-1 gives the full variable domain: DGGITQSPKYLFRKEGQNVTLSCEQNLNHDAMYWYRQDPGQGLRLIYYSQIVNDFQKGDIAEGYSVSREKKESFPLTVTSAQKNPTAFYLCASSAAPHSRGTEAFFGQGTRLTVV.

This clone was seen more than once but under ten times. V gene TRBV2 combines with J gene TRBJ2-1, with 7 bases matching TRBD1. The CDR3 runs 14 residues. The V gene's germline CDR1 is SNHLY and CDR2 FYNNEI. Trimming cost V 10 bases and J 0 bases; bases outside gene matches: 6. The CDR3 DNA reads TGTGCCATGAACAGGGGTACCTCCTACAATGAGCAGTTCTTC. Translation: CAMNRGTSYNEQFF.

The rearrangement links TRBV28 to TRBJ1-1; perhaps TRBD1 as D (5 bases). The germline gives CDR1 MDHEN, CDR2 SYDVKM. Trimming removed 4 bases at V and 5 bases at J, with 14 bases between. The CDR3 loop spans 14 amino acids. This CDR3 is CASSSMKGRTEAFF. CDR3 nucleotide sequence: TGTGCCAGCAGTTCTATGAAGGGGCGGACTGAAGCTTTCTTT.

This sequence joins TRBV10-2 and TRBJ1-5, with D unresolved. The CDR3 contains 13 residues. Germline V gives CDR1 WSHSY, CDR2 SAAADI. The V gene lost 4 bases and the J gene lost 6 bases, with 10 bases spanning the gap. CDR3 sequence: CASSVGSGQPQHF. The CDR3 DNA reads TGCGCCAGCAGTGTAGGGTCAGGTCAGCCCCAGCATTTT.

The chain couples TRBV5-1 to TRBJ2-2; D may be TRBD2 (6 bases). The CDR3 covers 14 residues. Trimming left V 3 bases short and J 5 bases short, with 11 bases between. Germline lookup yields CDR1 SGHRS and CDR2 YFSETQ. CDR3 protein: CASSWGTLTGELFF. The CDR3 DNA follows: TGCGCCAGCAGCTGGGGGACTTTGACCGGGGAGCTGTTTTTT.

The CDR3 sequence is CASSLRGTGNTEAFF. As DNA, the CDR3 is TGTGCCAGCAGCCTGAGGGGGACAGGGAACACTGAAGCTTTCTTT. The chain is built from TRBV5-8 and TRBJ1-1; TRBD1 aligns across 8 bases. Germline-derived CDR1 and CDR2 are SGHTS and YDEGEE. The CDR3 has 15 amino acids. The V and J ends lost 4 bases and 1 base, in that order; junction bases with no gene match: 6.

V is TRBV29-1 and J is TRBJ2-7; D possibly corresponds to TRBD2 (6 bases). In germline, CDR1 is SQVTM, CDR2 ANQGSEA. The length of the CDR3 is 10 residues. V was pared by 4 bases and J by 6 bases, with 7 bases between. The CDR3 spells CSVVEGEQYF. The CDR3 DNA sequence: TGCAGCGTTGTGGAGGGCGAGCAGTACTTC.

The chain links TRBV10-3 to TRBJ2-1; D may be TRBD1 or TRBD2 (5 bases each). The germline gives CDR1 ENHRY, CDR2 SYGVKD. This CDR3 has 13 residues. Trimming removed 4 bases from V and 13 bases from J, with 17 bases in between. The CDR3 DNA reads as TGTGCCATCAGTGGGGGCGAGGGTTGGGCCCAGTTCTTC. Amino acids: CAISGGEGWAQFF.

The sample holds a few counts of this clone. The J gene is TRBJ1-5, the V gene TRBV6-5; D possibly corresponds to TRBD1 (6 bases). The CDR3 has 15 residues. The germline gives CDR1 MNHEY, CDR2 SVGAGI. V was clipped by 0 bases and J by 6 bases, with 12 bases between them. The CDR3 DNA follows: TGTGCCAGCAGTTACTCGAACCTAGGGGGTCAGCCCCAGCATTTT. Translation: CASSYSNLGGQPQHF.

The rearrangement joins TRBV5-4 to TRBJ2-5; D ambiguous. This CDR3 is built from 13 residues. Germline loops: CDR1 SGHNT, CDR2 YYREEE (reference sequence). V shed 0 bases and J shed 3 bases, with 6 bases lying between them. CDR3 sequence reads: CASSLATKETQYF. The CDR3 DNA sequence: TGTGCCAGCAGCTTGGCCACCAAAGAGACCCAGTACTTC.

The table lists this clone with a count of one. The chain joins TRBV18 to TRBJ2-1; D is unresolved. With 0 bases removed from V and 9 bases from J, the gap between germline ends came to 15 bases. Germline V gene lookup returns CDR1 KGHSH and CDR2 LQKENI. The CDR3 has 15 residues. CDR3: CASSPPTRGWGEQFF. CDR3 in DNA: TGTGCCAGCTCACCACCAACCCGCGGCTGGGGTGAGCAGTTCTTC.